Listed here are 18 T cell receptor beta chains from one sample, sequenced in a study of blood T cell repertoires in COVID-19. Sequencing was performed with immunoSEQ multiplex PCR; in TCRdb, only in-frame clones are kept and a portion is missing. This repertoire shows 250,000 to 300,000 clones, approximately 80% found once; its top ten account for over 4%. The sample taken for sequencing was PBMCs or T cells enriched from blood (not recorded which). The source of these receptors is a middle-aged man who had been exposed to COVID-19.

The CDR3 loop is CASSQGTWEKLFF. The CDR3 coding sequence is TGTGCCAGCAGCCAAGGAACTTGGGAAAAACTGTTTTTT. This chain uses TRBV3-1 (or the pseudogene TRBV3-2) with TRBJ1-4, with D unclear. The CDR3 spans 13 residues. The germline CDR1 and CDR2 sequences are LGHDT and YNNKEL (reference sequence). Trimming stripped 1 base from V and 8 bases from J, with 8 bases between.

The CDR3 sequence: CASSFQDSPAHF. The CDR3 nucleotides are TGTGCCAGCAGCTTTCAGGACAGTCCTGCGCATTTT. The chain couples TRBV7-9 to TRBJ1-5, with D possibly matching TRBD1 (6 bases). With 3 bases removed from V and 15 bases from J, the gap between germline ends came to 15 bases. This CDR3 has 12 amino acids. Germline V lookup: CDR1 SEHNR, CDR2 FQNEAQ (reference sequence).

V usage is TRBV14 and J usage is TRBJ2-7; D may be TRBD1 (6 bases). Germline values: CDR1 SGHDN, CDR2 FVKESK. The CDR3 is 15 amino acids. V was cut by 0 bases and J by 3 bases, with 12 bases left in between. The CDR3 bases are TGTGCCAGCAGCCAAGACGGTCAGGGGCACTACGAGCAGTACTTC. Translating gives CASSQDGQGHYEQYF. Looking up the rest from reference TRBV14 and TRBJ2-7 gives the full variable domain: EAGVTQFPSHSVIEKGQTVTLRCDPISGHDNLYWYRRVMGKEIKFLLHFVKESKQDESGMPNNRFLAERTGGTYSTLKVQPAELEDSGVYFCASSQDGQGHYEQYFGPGTRLTVT.

The chain uses TRBV2 and TRBJ1-4; 7 positions agree with TRBD1. Looked up from germline, CDR1 is SNHLY and CDR2 is FYNNEI. V trimming: 7 bases; J trimming: 8 bases; junction bases outside the gene matches: 10. This CDR3 is built from 14 residues. CDR3 loop: CASNDRDLPEKLFF. CDR3 nucleotides: TGTGCCAGCAACGACAGGGATCTACCCGAAAAACTGTTTTTT.

The CDR3, as DNA: TGCGCCAGCAGCTTGGCTCCCGGACAGGACAATCAGCCCCAGCATTTT. Its protein is CASSLAPGQDNQPQHF. V gene TRBV5-1 combines with J gene TRBJ1-5, with 7 bases identical to TRBD1. Germline V CDR1 and CDR2: SGHRS, YFSETQ. With 0 bases clipped from V and 3 bases from J, the junction kept 6 bases outside the gene matches. The CDR3 is 16 amino acids. Full variable domain (remainder filled in from reference TRBV5-1 and TRBJ1-5): KAGVTQTPRYLIKTRGQQVTLSCSPISGHRSVSWYQQTPGQGLQFLFEYFSETQRNKGNFPGRFSGRQFSNSRSEMNVSTLELGDSALYLCASSLAPGQDNQPQHFGDGTRLSIL.

The sample holds a few counts of this clone. The rearrangement joins TRBV12-3 or TRBV12-4 to TRBJ1-1, with 8 bases identical to TRBD1. The V gene end was trimmed by 8 bases and the J gene end by 2 bases; junction bases not matched to a gene: 4. This CDR3 comprises 13 residues. Here the CDR3 reads CASVGQGNTEAFF. The CDR3 coding sequence is TGTGCCAGCGTCGGACAGGGTAACACTGAAGCTTTCTTT.

This chain connects TRBV9 to TRBJ2-1; no clear D. Germline CDR1 and CDR2: SGDLS and YYNGEE. The CDR3 loop spans 15 amino acids. Trimming pared 0 bases from V and 0 bases from J, leaving 7 bases between. CDR3 bases: TGTGCCAGCAGCGTAGGCAGACTCTCCTACAATGAGCAGTTCTTC. Amino acid sequence: CASSVGRLSYNEQFF.

The V and J genes are TRBV27 and TRBJ2-3; a possible D gene is TRBD2 (6 bases). The CDR3 spans 15 residues. The V and J ends lost 3 bases and 4 bases respectively, with 14 bases between them. CDR1 and CDR2 from the germline V gene are MNHEY and SMNVEV (reference sequence). CDR3 DNA sequence: TGTGCCAGCAGTTTTTTAACTAGCTGGGCAGATACGCAGTATTTT. This translates into CASSFLTSWADTQYF.

The chain joins TRBV12-2 to TRBJ1-5. TRBV12-2 is termed a pseudogene. The CDR3 runs to 14 residues. The CDR3 DNA is TGTGCAAGTCGCTTAGGGGACGGGGGTCAGCCCCAGCATTTT. Residues: CASRLGDGGQPQHF.

The genes are TRBV9 and TRBJ2-7; TRBD2 is a possible D gene (5 bases). The CDR3 runs 15 residues. Trimming cost V 0 bases and J 2 bases, with 12 bases left between them. Looked up from germline, CDR1 is SGDLS and CDR2 is YYNGEE. The CDR3 reads CASSVGVSVTYEQYF. The CDR3 region has the DNA TGTGCCAGCAGCGTAGGGGTTAGCGTTACCTACGAGCAGTACTTC.

The chain couples TRBV7-9 to TRBJ1-4, with D hard to call. The V end lost 5 bases, the J end lost 5 bases, and 15 bases lay between the germline ends. CDR1 is SEHNR and CDR2 is FQNEAQ in the germline V gene (reference sequence). The CDR3 has 15 amino acids. The CDR3 region has the DNA TGTGCCAGCAGCCCCTCCGGTTCGGTGAATGAAAAACTGTTTTTT. Translating gives CASSPSGSVNEKLFF.

The J gene is TRBJ2-3, the V gene TRBV29-1; 7 nucleotides align to TRBD2. Germline CDR1 SQVTM, CDR2 ANQGSEA. The CDR3 loop spans 13 amino acids. V trimming: 4 bases; J trimming: 2 bases; junction bases outside the gene matches: 3. The DNA of the CDR3 is TGCAGCGTTGGACTAGCCGCCACAGATACGCAGTATTTT. Amino acid sequence: CSVGLAATDTQYF.

The chain carries TRBV27 and TRBJ2-3; D may be TRBD2 (5 bases). The CDR3 covers 15 residues. Germline V lookup: CDR1 MNHEY, CDR2 SMNVEV (reference sequence). The V end was cut by 8 bases, the J end by 2 bases, with 17 bases between. CDR3 bases: TGTGCCAGCCGACCTCCGGACTGGAACACAGATACGCAGTATTTT. Encoded protein: CASRPPDWNTDTQYF.

The chain combines TRBV6-6 with TRBJ2-1, with 7 bases matching TRBD2. The V gene end was trimmed by 7 bases and the J gene end by 13 bases; junction bases not matched to a gene: 7. There are 11 residues in the CDR3. CDR1 is MNHNY, CDR2 SVGAGI, per germline (reference sequence). CDR3 residues: CASTLRGSQFF. As DNA, the CDR3 is TGTGCCAGCACCCTGCGCGGGAGTCAGTTCTTC.

The chain combines TRBV27 with TRBJ2-7; weak D call: TRBD2 (6 bases). Trimming pared 0 bases from V and 6 bases from J, leaving 15 bases between. The CDR3 totals 15 residues. Germline CDR1 is MNHEY and CDR2 is SMNVEV (reference sequence). CDR3 DNA sequence: TGTGCCAGCAGTTTATCGGGTACGATTAGCGGCGAGCAGTACTTC. Its protein product is CASSLSGTISGEQYF.

The V gene is TRBV2, the J gene TRBJ1-1; a possible D gene is TRBD1 (5 bases). The CDR3 contains 15 residues. Trimming took 4 bases from V and 0 from J, leaving 12 bases between them. CDR1 and CDR2 (germline): SNHLY, FYNNEI. This chain's CDR3 is CASSGLTAMNTEAFF. In nucleotides, the CDR3 is TGTGCCAGCAGTGGCCTGACAGCGATGAACACTGAAGCTTTCTTT. Drawing the rest from reference TRBV2 and TRBJ1-1, the complete variable domain is EPEVTQTPSHQVTQMGQEVILRCVPISNHLYFYWYRQILGQKVEFLVSFYNNEISEKSEIFDDQFSVERPDGSNFTLKIRSTKLEDSAMYFCASSGLTAMNTEAFFGQGTRLTVV.

The J gene is TRBJ2-5, the V gene TRBV9; 10 bases map to TRBD2. V was pared by 4 bases and J by 4 bases, with 7 bases of the junction left unmatched. Germline-derived CDR1 and CDR2 are SGDLS and YYNGEE. CDR3 length: 15 residues. CDR3 bases: TGTGCCAGCAGCCCCACTAGCGGGGAACGAGAGACCCAGTACTTC. This sequence encodes CASSPTSGERETQYF.

This chain joins TRBV4-1 and TRBJ1-2; D is unclear. Trimming shortened V by 1 base and J by 3 bases, and 12 bases separated the two germline ends. The CDR3 is 15 amino acids. Germline V gene lookup returns CDR1 MGHRA and CDR2 YSYEKL. CDR3 protein: CASSQGGHLDYGYTF. Written as DNA, the CDR3 is TGCGCCAGCAGCCAAGGTGGGCACTTGGACTATGGCTACACCTTC.